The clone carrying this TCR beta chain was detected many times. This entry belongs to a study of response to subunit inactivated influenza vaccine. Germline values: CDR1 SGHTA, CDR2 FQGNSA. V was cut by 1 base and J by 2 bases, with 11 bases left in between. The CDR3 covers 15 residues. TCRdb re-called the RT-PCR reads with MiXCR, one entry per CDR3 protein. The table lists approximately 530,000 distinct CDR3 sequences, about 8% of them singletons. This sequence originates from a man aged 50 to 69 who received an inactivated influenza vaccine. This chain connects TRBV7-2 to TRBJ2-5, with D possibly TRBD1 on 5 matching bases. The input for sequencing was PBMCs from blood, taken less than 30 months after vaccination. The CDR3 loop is CASSLEGRNQETQYF. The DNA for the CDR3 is TGTGCCAGCAGCTTAGAGGGGCGGAATCAAGAGACCCAGTACTTC.